These 5 T cell receptor beta chains were sequenced from one sample in a study of read filtering for tumor transcriptome and immune sequencing. This library used around 0.4 ug RNA and molecular barcoded adaptors spanning alpha/delta and beta/gamma chains. TCRdb re-called the reads with MiXCR, one entry per CDR3 protein. The table has tens of thousands of distinct CDR3 sequences, approximately 12% seen once. Input material: a population of CD138-negative cells sorted from bone marrow. These receptors were obtained from a donor at least 40 years old with multiple myeloma.

There are many counts of this clonotype. The V call is TRBV29-1, the J call TRBJ1-6; D is undetermined. Germline CDR1 SQVTM, CDR2 ANQGSEA. This CDR3 contains 14 residues. V was pared by 5 bases and J by 0 bases, with 8 bases between. The DNA of the CDR3 is TGCAGCGTTCGAGAGGGCTCCTATAATTCACCCCTCCACTTT. It yields the protein CSVREGSYNSPLHF.

This clonotype was counted at least ten times. V gene TRBV2 combines with J gene TRBJ2-1; D gene ambiguous. Trimming removed 5 bases from V and 6 bases from J, with 11 bases in between. CDR1 and CDR2 (germline): SNHLY, FYNNEI. The length of the CDR3 is 13 residues. CDR3 in DNA: TGTGCCAGCAGTCCTAACCTAGTCAATGAGCAGTTCTTC. Residues: CASSPNLVNEQFF.

This clonotype was recorded many times. The chain has TRBV29-1 and TRBJ2-5; tentative D call: TRBD2 (5 bases). Germline V gene data show CDR1 as SQVTM and CDR2 as ANQGSEA. V lost 5 bases and J 5 bases, leaving 15 bases between the germline ends. This CDR3 contains 13 residues. CDR3 DNA: TGCAGCGTTTCCAGGACCCGCGGGGAGACCCAGTACTTC. Its protein is CSVSRTRGETQYF.

This clonotype was seen ten or more times. The chain uses TRBV7-2 and TRBJ1-1, with TRBD1 identical over 7 bases. Unmatched junction bases numbered 7, after V lost 5 bases and J lost 4 bases. The CDR3 has 14 amino acids. In germline, CDR1 is SGHTA, CDR2 FQGNSA. CDR3: CASSLTGVGTEAFF. Here the CDR3 DNA reads TGTGCCAGCAGCCTAACAGGGGTGGGCACTGAAGCTTTCTTT.

Many counts were recorded for this clonotype. A single base separates this from a much larger clone, so it may be a read error. The chain uses TRBV7-2 and TRBJ2-1, with 11 bases fitting TRBD1. This CDR3 region has 17 residues. Germline CDR1 reads SGHTA; CDR2 reads FQGNSA. CDR3 sequence (DNA): TGTGCCAGCAGCTTCCCTGGGACAGGGGGGGCTAACAATGTGCAGTTCTTC. Its protein product is CASSFPGTGGANNVQFF.